Reported below is one T cell receptor beta chain. The method was immunoSEQ multiplex PCR; TCRdb's version includes in-frame clones alone and lacks a portion of them. In the table there are a few hundred thousand clones, around 87% of which are singletons. CDR3 length: 14 amino acids. V gave up 3 bases and J gave up 15 bases; unmatched junction bases: 13. CDR1 and CDR2 from the germline V gene are SNHLY and FYNNEI. The entry originates in a study of blood T cell repertoires in COVID-19. The sample consisted of peripheral blood. The rearrangement uses TRBV2 and TRBJ2-1; 8 nucleotides line up with TRBD2. This receptor was obtained from a woman aged 45-59 years who had recovered from COVID-19. CDR3 region: CASSDETSVPIGFF. DNA of the CDR3: TGTGCCAGCAGTGATGAGACTAGCGTTCCAATAGGGTTCTTC.